This T cell receptor beta chain derives from a study of T-cell memory formation after mild COVID-19. At the level of the study: Largely donor-specific TCR clusters were found. Study-wide points: Second-wave clones that peaked on day 37 lacked confirmed SARS-CoV-2 specificity. CD4+ bias marked clones expanding day 15 to 37, unlike balanced contracting clones.

There are a few counts of this clonotype. What it recognizes is unknown. TCRdb recomputed calls from the 5' RACE reads with MiXCR, one row per CDR3 protein. Of 150,000 to 200,000 distinct CDR3 sequences listed, around a fifth are singletons. The V and J ends lost 0 bases and 5 bases respectively, with 13 bases between them. Per germline, CDR1 LNHNV and CDR2 YYDKDF (reference sequence). The CDR3 totals 15 residues. The source is an adult woman who had mild COVID-19 (a few samples of this study predate the infection). Cell type and time point are not known. Sequenced input: PBMCs or a T cell subset sorted from them (not recorded which). V is TRBV15 and J is TRBJ1-1; D is ambiguous. CDR3 coding DNA: TGTGCCACCAGCAGAGATACCGCAGCCTTGACTGAAGCTTTCTTT. The encoded protein is CATSRDTAALTEAFF.